This TCR beta chain was identified in a study of blood T cell repertoires in COVID-19. Looking at the study overall: Acute-phase and convalescent COVID-19 samples originated in the United States, Italy and Spain. T cells, B-cell-depleted T cells, or PBMCs provided the cDNA or gDNA that served as material.

Original processing methods: Nucleated cell number was recorded as an estimate derived from reference gene primer amplification. TCRdb keeps only in-frame clones here, not all; method: immunoSEQ multiplex PCR. V, J and clone size reflect that table, while D and trimming were determined from the DNA. The repertoire holds 25,000 to 35,000 clones, with approximately 89% as singletons. V dropped 5 bases and J dropped 2; count of bases not matched to a gene: 3. CDR1 and CDR2 from the germline V gene are SGHNT and YENEEA. The length of the CDR3 is 14 residues. This TCR was sampled from a human donor in a cohort sampled during active COVID-19. This chain links TRBV11-3 with TRBJ2-1; 7 positions match TRBD1. The sequenced sample was peripheral blood. The CDR3 here is CASSLDRTYNEQFF. The CDR3 coding sequence is TGTGCCAGCAGCCTGGACAGGACCTACAATGAGCAGTTCTTC.